The source of this TCR beta chain is a study of a mutant IDH1 vaccine in newly diagnosed glioma. Study information: Once 4-6 weeks had passed after radiotherapy alone, vaccination started, or it started with temozolomide cycles.

CDR1 MDHEN and CDR2 SYDVKM come from the germline V gene. This CDR3 spans 16 amino acids. With 1 base removed from V and 7 bases from J, the gap between germline ends came to 16 bases. Measured with immunoSEQ multiplex PCR; TCRdb has only the in-frame clones, and not every one. Here the sample spans around 36,000 clones, just over 90% being singletons. The time point was: week 5, during vaccination. Vaccination comprised doses that each held 300 ug of mutant IDH1 20-mer peptide, plus topical imiquimod. To note about this clone: Its target is not known.

This sequence joins TRBV28 and TRBJ1-4; no clear D. The sequenced sample was PBMCs, obtained from a glioma patient whose treatment included an IDH1 peptide vaccine. The receptor comes from a man aged 45-65 years with glioma. The DNA of the CDR3 is TGTGCCAGCAGTTTATCCCAGCCAAAGCTGGCTGAAAAACTGTTTTTT. This encodes CASSLSQPKLAEKLFF.